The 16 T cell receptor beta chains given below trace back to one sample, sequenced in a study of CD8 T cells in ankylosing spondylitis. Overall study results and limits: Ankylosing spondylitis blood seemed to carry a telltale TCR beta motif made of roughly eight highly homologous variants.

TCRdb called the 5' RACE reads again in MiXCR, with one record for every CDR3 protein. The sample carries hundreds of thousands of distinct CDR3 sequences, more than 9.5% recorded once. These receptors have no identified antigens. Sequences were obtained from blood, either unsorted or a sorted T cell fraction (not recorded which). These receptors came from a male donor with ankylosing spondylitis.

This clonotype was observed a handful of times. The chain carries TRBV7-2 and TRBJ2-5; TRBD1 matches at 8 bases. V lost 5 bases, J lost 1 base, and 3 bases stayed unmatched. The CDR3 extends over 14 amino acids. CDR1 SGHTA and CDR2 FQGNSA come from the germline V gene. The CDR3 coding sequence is TGTGCCAGCAGCGCGACAGGGGTCCAAGAGACCCAGTACTTC. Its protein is CASSATGVQETQYF.

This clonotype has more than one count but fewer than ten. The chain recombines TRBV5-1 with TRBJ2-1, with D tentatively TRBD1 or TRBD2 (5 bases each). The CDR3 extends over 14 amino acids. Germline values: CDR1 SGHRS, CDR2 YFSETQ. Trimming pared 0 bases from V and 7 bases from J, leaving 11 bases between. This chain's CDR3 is CASSLEGTVNEQFF. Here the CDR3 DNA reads TGCGCCAGCAGCTTGGAAGGGACGGTGAATGAGCAGTTCTTC.

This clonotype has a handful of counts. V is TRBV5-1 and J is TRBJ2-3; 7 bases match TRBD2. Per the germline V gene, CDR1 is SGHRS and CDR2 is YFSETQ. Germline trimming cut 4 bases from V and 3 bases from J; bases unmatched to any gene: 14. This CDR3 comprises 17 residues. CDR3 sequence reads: CASSPEVAGRGTDTQYF. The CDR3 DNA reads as TGCGCCAGCAGCCCGGAGGTGGCGGGGAGGGGAACAGATACGCAGTATTTT.

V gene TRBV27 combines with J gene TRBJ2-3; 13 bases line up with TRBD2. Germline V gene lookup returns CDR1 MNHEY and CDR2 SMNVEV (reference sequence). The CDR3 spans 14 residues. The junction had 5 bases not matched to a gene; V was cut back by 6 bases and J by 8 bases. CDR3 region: CASRLAGGPATQYF. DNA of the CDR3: TGTGCCAGCAGACTAGCGGGAGGGCCTGCTACGCAGTATTTT.

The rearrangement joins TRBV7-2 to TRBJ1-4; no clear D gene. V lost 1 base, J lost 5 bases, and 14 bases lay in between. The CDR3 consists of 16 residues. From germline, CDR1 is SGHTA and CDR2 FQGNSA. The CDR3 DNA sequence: TGTGCCAGCAGCTTAGACCCAAACAATCCCAATGAAAAACTGTTTTTT. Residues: CASSLDPNNPNEKLFF.

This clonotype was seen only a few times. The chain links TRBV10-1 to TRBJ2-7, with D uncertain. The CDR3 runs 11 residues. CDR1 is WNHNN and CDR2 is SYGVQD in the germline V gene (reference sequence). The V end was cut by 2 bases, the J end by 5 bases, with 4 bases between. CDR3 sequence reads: CASSEDHEQYF. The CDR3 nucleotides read TGCGCCAGCAGTGAGGACCACGAGCAGTACTTC.

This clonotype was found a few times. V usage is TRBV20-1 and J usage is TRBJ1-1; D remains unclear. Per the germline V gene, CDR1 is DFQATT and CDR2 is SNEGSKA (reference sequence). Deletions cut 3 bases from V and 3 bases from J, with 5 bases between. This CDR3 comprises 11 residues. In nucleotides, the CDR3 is TGCAGTGCTAGCCTCCACACTGAAGCTTTCTTT. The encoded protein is CSASLHTEAFF.

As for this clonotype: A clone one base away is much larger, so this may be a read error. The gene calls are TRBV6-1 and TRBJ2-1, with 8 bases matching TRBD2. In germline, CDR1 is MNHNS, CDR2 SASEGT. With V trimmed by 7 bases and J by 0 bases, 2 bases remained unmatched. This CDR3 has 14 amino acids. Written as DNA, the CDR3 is TGTGCCAGCACTGGGACTAGCTCCTACAATGAGCAGTTCTTC. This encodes CASTGTSSYNEQFF.

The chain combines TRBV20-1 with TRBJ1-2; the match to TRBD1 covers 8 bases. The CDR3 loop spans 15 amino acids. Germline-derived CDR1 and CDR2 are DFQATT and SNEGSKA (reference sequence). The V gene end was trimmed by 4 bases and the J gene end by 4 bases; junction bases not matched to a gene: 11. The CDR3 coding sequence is TGCAGTGCTACCACCTCCGGACAGGGTACCTATGGCTACACCTTC. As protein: CSATTSGQGTYGYTF.

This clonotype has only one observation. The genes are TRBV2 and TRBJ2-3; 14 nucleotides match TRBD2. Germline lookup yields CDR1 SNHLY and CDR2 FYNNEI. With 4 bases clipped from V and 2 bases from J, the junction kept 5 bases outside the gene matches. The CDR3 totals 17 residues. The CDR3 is CASSVPTSGRATDTQYF. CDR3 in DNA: TGTGCCAGCAGTGTCCCGACTAGCGGGAGGGCCACAGATACGCAGTATTTT.

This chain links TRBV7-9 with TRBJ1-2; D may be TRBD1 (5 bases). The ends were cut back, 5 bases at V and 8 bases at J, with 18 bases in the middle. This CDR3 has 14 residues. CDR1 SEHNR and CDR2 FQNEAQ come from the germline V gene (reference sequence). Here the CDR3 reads CASSTPGHGIGYTF. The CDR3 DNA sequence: TGTGCCAGCAGCACACCTGGACACGGTATCGGCTACACCTTC.

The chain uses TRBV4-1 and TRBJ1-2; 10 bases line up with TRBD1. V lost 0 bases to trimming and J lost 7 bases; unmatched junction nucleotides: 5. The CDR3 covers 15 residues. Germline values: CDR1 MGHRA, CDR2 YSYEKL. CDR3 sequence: CASSQDRQGAIGYTF. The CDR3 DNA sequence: TGCGCCAGCAGCCAAGATCGACAGGGGGCGATTGGCTACACCTTC.

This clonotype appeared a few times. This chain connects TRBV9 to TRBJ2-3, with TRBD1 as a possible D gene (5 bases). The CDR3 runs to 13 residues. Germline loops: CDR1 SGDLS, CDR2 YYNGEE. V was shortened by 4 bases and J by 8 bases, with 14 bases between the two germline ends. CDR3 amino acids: CASSPSTQGTQYF. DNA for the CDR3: TGTGCCAGCAGCCCCTCGACCCAGGGTACGCAGTATTTT.

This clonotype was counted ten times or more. The CDR3 spells CASSLPGTDTQYF. The CDR3 DNA reads TGTGCCAGCAGCCTGCCTGGGACAGATACGCAGTATTTT. The chain carries TRBV7-2 and TRBJ2-3; the D is unclear. CDR1 is SGHTA, CDR2 FQGNSA, per germline. The CDR3 consists of 13 residues. V was shortened by 5 bases and J by 3 bases, with 9 bases between the two germline ends. The full variable domain, in which reference TRBV7-2 and TRBJ2-3 provide the parts outside the CDR3, is GAGVSQSPSNKVTEKGKDVELRCDPISGHTALYWYRQSLGQGLEFLIYFQGNSAPDKSGLPSDRFSAERTGGSVSTLTIQRTQQEDSAVYLCASSLPGTDTQYFGPGTRLTVL.

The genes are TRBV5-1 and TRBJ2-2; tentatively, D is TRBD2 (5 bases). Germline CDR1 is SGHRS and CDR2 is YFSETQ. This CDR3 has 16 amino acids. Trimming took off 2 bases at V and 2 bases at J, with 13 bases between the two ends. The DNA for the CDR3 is TGCGCCAGCAGCTTAGGACTGGGCCTAAACACCGGGGAGCTGTTTTTT. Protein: CASSLGLGLNTGELFF.

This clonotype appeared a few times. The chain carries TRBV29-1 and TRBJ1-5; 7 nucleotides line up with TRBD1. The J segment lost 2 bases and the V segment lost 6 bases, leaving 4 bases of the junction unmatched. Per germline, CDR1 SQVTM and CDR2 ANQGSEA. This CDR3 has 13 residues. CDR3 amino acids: CSVVGQGNQPQHF. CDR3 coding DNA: TGCAGCGTGGTAGGACAGGGCAATCAGCCCCAGCATTTT.